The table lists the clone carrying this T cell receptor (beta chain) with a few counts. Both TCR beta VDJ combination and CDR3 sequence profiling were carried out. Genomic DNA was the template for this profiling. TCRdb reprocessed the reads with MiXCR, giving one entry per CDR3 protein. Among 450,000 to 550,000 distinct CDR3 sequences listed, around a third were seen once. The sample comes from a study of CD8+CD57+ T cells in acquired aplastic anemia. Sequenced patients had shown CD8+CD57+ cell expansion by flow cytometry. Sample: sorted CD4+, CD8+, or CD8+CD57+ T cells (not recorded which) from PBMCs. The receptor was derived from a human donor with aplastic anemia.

This chain's CDR3 is CASRKRTSGRWGEQFF. The CDR3 DNA reads as TGTGCCAGCAGGAAAAGGACTAGCGGGAGATGGGGTGAGCAGTTCTTC. V and J are TRBV3-1 and TRBJ2-1; 13 bases are shared with TRBD2. V lost 6 bases and J lost 9; bases outside the gene matches: 11. CDR1 and CDR2 (germline): LGHDT, YNNKEL (reference sequence). This CDR3 has 16 amino acids.